This TCR beta chain came from a study of cytomegalovirus exposure and HLA in healthy donors. Trimming at V came to 5 bases and at J to 1 base, leaving 7 bases not matched to a gene. CDR3 length: 18 residues. The germline V gene has CDR1 PRHDT and CDR2 FYEKMQ (reference sequence). About this clone: The antigen remains unidentified.

TCRdb keeps only in-frame clones here, not all; method: immunoSEQ multiplex PCR. There are 130,000 or so clones in the sample; 89% occur only once, and 1% to 1.5% lies in the top ten. Regarding the study as a whole: The CMV antigen specificity of a few CMV-associated chains was confirmed through in vitro analysis. The majority of TCR sequences were rare, yet some public TCRs appeared in many donors.

Sequencing input: PBMCs. The chain recombines TRBV13 with TRBJ1-6; 11 bases are a match to TRBD1. This TCR was sampled from a woman under 30 in good health and CMV-seronegative. The CDR3 DNA sequence: TGTGCCAGCAGCCGTCGGACAGGGGGCCTATCCTATAATTCACCCCTCCACTTT. Protein: CASSRRTGGLSYNSPLHF.